A selection of T cell receptor beta chains follows, all from one sample in a study of T cells in localized non-small cell lung cancer. Clones were read by immunoSEQ multiplex PCR, and TCRdb kept only the in-frame ones, dropping some. The sample lists around 5,600 clones; around 26% were seen once. Specimen: lung tumor tissue, collected before any cancer treatment. The receptors were gathered from a female donor over 55 with stage I lung adenocarcinoma. CDR3s include the opening cysteine and the closing phenylalanine or tryptophan. The D gene is left open where the match is weak. Expanded clones get a size class; other rows say once, few or many, or leave the size out.

cdr3_nt,cdr3_aa,d_call,clone_size,j_call,v_call
TGTGCCAGCAGACCGGGACGGCTAAAATGGAACTATGGCTACACCTTC,CASRPGRLKWNYGYTF,.,few,TRBJ1-2,TRBV6-8
TGCAGCGTTAAAGGGGACTGGAGAGGTACGCAGTATTTT,CSVKGDWRGTQYF,.,.,TRBJ2-3,TRBV29-1
TGTGCCAGCAGACCCGCTAGGAGGAACACCGGGGAGCTGTTTTTT,CASRPARRNTGELFF,.,.,TRBJ2-2,TRBV11-3
TGTGCCAGCAGCTTGGCAGGACTAGCGGGGGCCTCTCACACAGATACGCAGTATTTT,CASSLAGLAGASHTDTQYF,TRBD2,.,TRBJ2-3,TRBV11-3
TGTGCCAGCAGCTTGGCCGCAGGCGGGGGGGCATACGAGCAGTACTTC,CASSLAAGGGAYEQYF,TRBD2,.,TRBJ2-7,TRBV11-3
TGTGCCAGCAGTAACGCAGGGAATTCACCCCTCCACTTT,CASSNAGNSPLHF,.,few,TRBJ1-6,TRBV6-8
TGTGCCAGCTCACCACCAAGCCAGGGAGTAGGAAACACCATATATTTT,CASSPPSQGVGNTIYF,.,.,TRBJ1-3,TRBV18
TGTGCCAGCAGCCTAGGCAGCTCTGGGGCCAACGTCCTGACTTTC,CASSLGSSGANVLTF,.,.,TRBJ2-6,TRBV11-3
TGTGCCAGCAGTAAAGGGGTGGGCACTGAAGCTTTCTTT,CASSKGVGTEAFF,.,.,TRBJ1-1,TRBV25-1
TGTGCCAGCAGCTTGGGGGACAGGGGAACTAATGAAAAACTGTTTTTT,CASSLGDRGTNEKLFF,TRBD1,few,TRBJ1-4,TRBV11-3
TGTGCCAGCAGTTTATTGGAAACTGCGAACACCGGGGAGCTGTTTTTT,CASSLLETANTGELFF,.,few,TRBJ2-2,TRBV28
TGTGCCACCAAGACAACGGGACTAGCGGGAGTATACGAGCAGTACTTC,CATKTTGLAGVYEQYF,TRBD2,.,TRBJ2-7,TRBV28
TGTGCCAGTACCCAGCAACAGGCAGATACGCAGTATTTT,CASTQQQADTQYF,.,few,TRBJ2-3,TRBV19
TGCGCCAGCAGCTTGGGGCAGACTCTAAACTATGGCTACACCTTC,CASSLGQTLNYGYTF,.,few,TRBJ1-2,TRBV5-1
TGTGCCAGCAGCTTGGACGGGGGCCCCTCTGGAAACACCATATATTTT,CASSLDGGPSGNTIYF,.,medium-sized,TRBJ1-3,TRBV11-3
TGTGCCAGCAGGATCGGGACTGTGACGAGCTCCTATAATTCACCCCTCCACTTT,CASRIGTVTSSYNSPLHF,.,.,TRBJ1-6,TRBV9
TGTGCCAGCGACTCTCCCCCCGAGACCCAGTACTTC,CASDSPPETQYF,.,.,TRBJ2-5,TRBV2
TGTGCCAGCAGCTACTCCGGGACAGTGAACACTGAAGCTTTCTTT,CASSYSGTVNTEAFF,TRBD1,few,TRBJ1-1,TRBV11-3
TGTGCCACCAGCGGATACAGGGTCGGCACTGAAGCTTTCTTT,CATSGYRVGTEAFF,.,few,TRBJ1-1,TRBV15
TGTGCCAGTAGCCAGCCGGGACAGACCTACGAGCAGTACTTC,CASSQPGQTYEQYF,TRBD1,.,TRBJ2-7,TRBV19
TGTGCCAGCAGCGAGCGACGAATAGCGGGGGCGCGGGAGACCCAGTACTTC,CASSERRIAGARETQYF,TRBD2,few,TRBJ2-5,TRBV11-3
TGTGCCAGCAGCTTGGACAGCTTCTCCTACGAGCAGTACTTC,CASSLDSFSYEQYF,.,medium-sized,TRBJ2-7,TRBV11-3
TGTGCCAGCAGTTACAGGGGGGAAGAGACCCAGTACTTC,CASSYRGEETQYF,.,few,TRBJ2-5,TRBV6-8
TGTGCCAGCAGTTACTCGAAAGGTCTGGGTACCTACGAGCAGTACTTC,CASSYSKGLGTYEQYF,.,few,TRBJ2-7,TRBV6-7
TGTGCCAGCAGCCAGGGGGCTCTAGGACGTACGGATGAGCAGTTCTTC,CASSQGALGRTDEQFF,TRBD1,.,TRBJ2-1,TRBV11-3
TGTGCCAGCAGTCACCTAGGACAGGGTTCTGGGGCCAACGTCCTGACTTTC,CASSHLGQGSGANVLTF,TRBD1,.,TRBJ2-6,TRBV28
TGTGCCAGCAGCCCACAATCTGGGGCTAGCAATCAGCCCCAGCATTTT,CASSPQSGASNQPQHF,.,.,TRBJ1-5,TRBV11-3
TGTGCCAGCTCATCTAAGGGTCGCGAGCAGTACTTC,CASSSKGREQYF,.,.,TRBJ2-7,TRBV18
TGTGCCAGCTCACCACCGGACAGGCGAGGTGGCTACACCTTC,CASSPPDRRGGYTF,TRBD1,.,TRBJ1-2,TRBV18
TGTGCCAGCAGTTACGCTGGGGACACCGACGCCTACGAGCAGTACTTC,CASSYAGDTDAYEQYF,.,few,TRBJ2-7,TRBV6-8
TGTGCCAGCAGTGTGACAGGGACCACTGAAGCTTTCTTT,CASSVTGTTEAFF,TRBD1,few,TRBJ1-1,TRBV7-8
TGTGCCAGCAGAAGATCACAGGGAGGGATAACTGAAGCTTTCTTT,CASRRSQGGITEAFF,.,.,TRBJ1-1,TRBV6-8
TGTGCCAGCAGCACGGACGGGACTAGGAGTTACAATGAGCAGTTCTTC,CASSTDGTRSYNEQFF,TRBD2,.,TRBJ2-1,TRBV7-6
TGTGCCAGCAGTCGAGGGGCGCGAAGAGGGAGCACTGAAGCTTTCTTT,CASSRGARRGSTEAFF,.,few,TRBJ1-1,TRBV11-3
TGTGCCAGCAGCTCCAGGACTAGCGGGAACGGCGGGGAGCTGTTTTTT,CASSSRTSGNGGELFF,TRBD2,.,TRBJ2-2,TRBV9
TGTGCCAGCAGTGCCCGGGACAGGGGCGGGAAAACTGAAGCTTTCTTT,CASSARDRGGKTEAFF,TRBD1,.,TRBJ1-1,TRBV6-8
TGTGCCAGCAGGGGCCGACAGGGGGTTAGGGAAAAACTGTTTTTT,CASRGRQGVREKLFF,TRBD1,.,TRBJ1-4,TRBV6-8
TGCGCCAGCAGCCGGGCCGGGGATATTTTGGTAGATACGCAGTATTTT,CASSRAGDILVDTQYF,.,.,TRBJ2-3,TRBV5-1
TGTGCCAGCAGTTTTTCCAGGGGACCCAGTTCCTACGAGCAGTACTTC,CASSFSRGPSSYEQYF,.,.,TRBJ2-7,TRBV6-8
TGTGCCAGTAGTTCAGGACAGGGCGCCGGGGCCAACGTCCTGACTTTC,CASSSGQGAGANVLTF,TRBD1,once,TRBJ2-6,TRBV19
TGTGCCAGCAGTGGAAAGCTACTCCCGCTGGCAGGGAATGGTGGACAGCCCCAGCATTTT,CASSGKLLPLAGNGGQPQHF,.,.,TRBJ1-5,TRBV6-8
TGTGCCAGCAGCAAACGTACAGGGGGCGACGAGCAGTTCTTC,CASSKRTGGDEQFF,TRBD1,medium-sized,TRBJ2-1,TRBV6-8
TGTGCCAGCAGCCCAGGACAGCGAAACACTGAAGCTTTCTTT,CASSPGQRNTEAFF,.,few,TRBJ1-1,TRBV11-3
TGTGCCAGCAGCGTAGAGCGGGGGGGAGGAACAGATACGCAGTATTTT,CASSVERGGGTDTQYF,TRBD2,.,TRBJ2-3,TRBV9
TGTGCCAGCAGCCCCATACCTCCGGGACTAGCCCACACAGATACGCAGTATTTT,CASSPIPPGLAHTDTQYF,TRBD2,.,TRBJ2-3,TRBV9
TGTGCCAGCAGCTTAAGCACCGGGGGGGGACCCTACGAGCAGTACTTC,CASSLSTGGGPYEQYF,TRBD2,.,TRBJ2-7,TRBV11-3
TGTGCCAGCAGCTTGGAGTCGGGACTAGCGTGGGACAATGAGCAGTTCTTC,CASSLESGLAWDNEQFF,TRBD2,.,TRBJ2-1,TRBV11-3
TGTGCCAGCAGTCCACAGGGACTCATAACTGGAAACACCATATATTTT,CASSPQGLITGNTIYF,.,few,TRBJ1-3,TRBV6-8
TGTGCCAGCAGCCAGTTTAGCGGGAAGAACATTCAGTACTTC,CASSQFSGKNIQYF,TRBD2,.,TRBJ2-4,TRBV11-3
TGTGCCAGCAGCTTAGTACTGGGACACTCTAGGGAGCAGTACTTC,CASSLVLGHSREQYF,.,few,TRBJ2-7,TRBV11-3
TGTGCCAGCAGCGTAGCACGGGAGAACTATGGCTACACCTTC,CASSVARENYGYTF,.,.,TRBJ1-2,TRBV9
TGTGCCAGCAGTCTGGACAGGGGAGTCACTGAAGCTTTCTTT,CASSLDRGVTEAFF,TRBD1,few,TRBJ1-1,TRBV6-8
TGTGCCAGCAGTCCCGGGACAGGAGTAGAGACCCAGTACTTC,CASSPGTGVETQYF,TRBD1,.,TRBJ2-5,TRBV11-3